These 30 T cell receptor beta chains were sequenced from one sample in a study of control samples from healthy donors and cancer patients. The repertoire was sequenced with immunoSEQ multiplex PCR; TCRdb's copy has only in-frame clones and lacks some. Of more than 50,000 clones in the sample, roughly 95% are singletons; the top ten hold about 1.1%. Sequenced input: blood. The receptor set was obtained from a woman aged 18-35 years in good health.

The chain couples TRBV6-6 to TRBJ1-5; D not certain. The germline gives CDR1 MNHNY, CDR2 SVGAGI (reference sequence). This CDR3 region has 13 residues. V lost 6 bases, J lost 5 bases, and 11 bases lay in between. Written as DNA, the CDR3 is TGTGCCAGCAGGGTTACAAGTGATCAGCCCCAGCATTTT. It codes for CASRVTSDQPQHF.

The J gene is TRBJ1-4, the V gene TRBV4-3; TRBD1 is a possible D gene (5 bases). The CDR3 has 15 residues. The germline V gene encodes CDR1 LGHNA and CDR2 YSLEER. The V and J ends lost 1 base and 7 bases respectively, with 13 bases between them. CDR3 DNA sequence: TGCGCCAGCAGCCAAGGTCAAGGGGCGGGTGAAAAACTGTTTTTT. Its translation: CASSQGQGAGEKLFF.

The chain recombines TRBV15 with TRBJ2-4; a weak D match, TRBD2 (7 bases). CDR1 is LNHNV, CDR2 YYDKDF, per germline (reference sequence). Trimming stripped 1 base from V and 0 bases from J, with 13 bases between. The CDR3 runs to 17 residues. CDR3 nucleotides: TGTGCCACCAGCAGAGGGGAGGGGGGGTTAGCCAAAAACATTCAGTACTTC. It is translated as CATSRGEGGLAKNIQYF.

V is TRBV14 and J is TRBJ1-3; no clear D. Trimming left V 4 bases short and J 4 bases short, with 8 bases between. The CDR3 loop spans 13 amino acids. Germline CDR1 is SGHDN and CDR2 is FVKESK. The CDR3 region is CASSRNGGNTIYF. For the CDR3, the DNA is TGTGCCAGCAGCCGCAACGGGGGAAACACCATATATTTT.

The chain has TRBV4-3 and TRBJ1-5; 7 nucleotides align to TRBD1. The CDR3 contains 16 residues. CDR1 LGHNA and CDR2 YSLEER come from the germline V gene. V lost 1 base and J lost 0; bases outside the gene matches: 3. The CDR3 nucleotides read TGCGCCAGCAGCCAAGGGACAGGTCCTAGCAATCAGCCCCAGCATTTT. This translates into CASSQGTGPSNQPQHF.

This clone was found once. Here the CDR3 reads CATGRWGGGELFF. CDR3 DNA sequence: TGTGCCACCGGACGATGGGGCGGGGGGGAGCTGTTTTTT. This chain links TRBV19 with TRBJ2-2; D possibly uses TRBD1 or TRBD2 (5 bases each). Germline V CDR1 and CDR2: LNHDA, SQIVND (reference sequence). The CDR3 is 13 residues long. V dropped 10 bases and J dropped 8 bases, with 17 bases sitting between them.

In DNA form, the CDR3 reads TGCAGCGTTGAAGATGATTCAATCGGGGGGACGCCCGGCGAGCAGTACTTC. Protein sequence: CSVEDDSIGGTPGEQYF. The chain joins TRBV29-1 to TRBJ2-7; 7 bases match TRBD2. V lost 0 bases and J lost 6; bases outside the gene matches: 17. The germline V gene encodes CDR1 SQVTM and CDR2 ANQGSEA. The CDR3 totals 17 residues.

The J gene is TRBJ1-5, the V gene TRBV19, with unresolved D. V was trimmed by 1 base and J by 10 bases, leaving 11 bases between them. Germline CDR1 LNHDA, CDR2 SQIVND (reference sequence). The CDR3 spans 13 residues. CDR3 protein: CASSIVGVEPQHF. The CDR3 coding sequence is TGTGCCAGTAGTATAGTTGGGGTGGAACCCCAGCATTTT.

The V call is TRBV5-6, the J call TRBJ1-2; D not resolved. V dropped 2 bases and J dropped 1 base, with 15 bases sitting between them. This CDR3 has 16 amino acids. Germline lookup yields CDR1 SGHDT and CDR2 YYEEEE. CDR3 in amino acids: CASSFWGMEINYGYTF. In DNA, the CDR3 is TGTGCCAGCAGCTTCTGGGGTATGGAGATTAACTATGGCTACACCTTC.

The CDR3 DNA follows: TGTGCCAGCAGCTTAGGGTACGGTGTCACAGGTGAAGCTTTCTTT. This gives the protein CASSLGYGVTGEAFF. J is TRBJ1-1 and V is TRBV7-6; D perhaps matches TRBD1 (5 bases). Trimming cost V 1 base and J 7 bases, with 16 bases left between them. Germline V CDR1 and CDR2: SGHVS, FNYEAQ. The length of the CDR3 is 15 residues.

Here the CDR3 DNA reads TGTGCCACCAGCAATGGACAGGGAAATAACAATGAGCAGTTCTTC. Protein sequence: CATSNGQGNNNEQFF. The chain employs TRBV15 and TRBJ2-1; 8 positions agree with TRBD1. Germline lookup yields CDR1 LNHNV and CDR2 YYDKDF (reference sequence). The CDR3 loop spans 15 amino acids. The J segment lost 5 bases and the V segment lost 4 bases, leaving 7 bases of the junction unmatched. Full variable domain (missing parts from reference TRBV15 and TRBJ2-1): DAMVIQNPRYQVTQFGKPVTLSCSQTLNHNVMYWYQQKSSQAPKLLFHYYDKDFNNEADTPDNFQSRRPNTSFCFLDIRSPGLGDTAMYLCATSNGQGNNNEQFFGPGTRLTVL.

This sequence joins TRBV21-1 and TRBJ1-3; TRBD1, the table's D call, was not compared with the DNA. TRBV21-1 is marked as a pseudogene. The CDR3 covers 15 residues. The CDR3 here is CASSKDRVAGNTIYF. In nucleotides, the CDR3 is TGTGCCAGCAGCAAAGACAGGGTAGCTGGAAACACCATATATTTT.

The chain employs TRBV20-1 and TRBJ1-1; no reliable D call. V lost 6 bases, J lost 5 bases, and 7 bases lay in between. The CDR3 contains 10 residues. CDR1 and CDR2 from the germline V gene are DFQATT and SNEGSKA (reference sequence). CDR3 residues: CSAGGTEAFF. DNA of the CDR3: TGCAGTGCCGGAGGTACTGAAGCTTTCTTT.

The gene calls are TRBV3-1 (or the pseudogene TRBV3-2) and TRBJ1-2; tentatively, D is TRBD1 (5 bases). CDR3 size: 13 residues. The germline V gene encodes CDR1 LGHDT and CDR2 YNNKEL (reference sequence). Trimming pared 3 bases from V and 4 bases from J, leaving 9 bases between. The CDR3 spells CASSHDDSYGYTF. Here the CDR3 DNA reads TGTGCCAGCAGCCACGACGACAGCTATGGCTACACCTTC.

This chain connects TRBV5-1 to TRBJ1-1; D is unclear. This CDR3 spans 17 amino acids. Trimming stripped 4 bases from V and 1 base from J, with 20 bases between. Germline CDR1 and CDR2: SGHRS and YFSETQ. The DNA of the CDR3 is TGCGCCAGCAGCCCCCGATTGCTCCGGGAGGCGAACACTGAAGCTTTCTTT. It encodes CASSPRLLREANTEAFF.

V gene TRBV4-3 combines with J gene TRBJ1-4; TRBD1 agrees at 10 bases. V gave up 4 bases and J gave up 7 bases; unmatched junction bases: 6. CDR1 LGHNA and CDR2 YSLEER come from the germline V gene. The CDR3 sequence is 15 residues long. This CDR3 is CASSPDRGPGEKLFF. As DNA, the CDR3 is TGCGCCAGCAGCCCTGACAGGGGGCCGGGTGAAAAACTGTTTTTT.

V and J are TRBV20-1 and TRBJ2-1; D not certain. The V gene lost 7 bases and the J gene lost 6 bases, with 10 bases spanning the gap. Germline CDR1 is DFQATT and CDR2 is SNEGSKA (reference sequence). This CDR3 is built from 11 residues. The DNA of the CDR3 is TGCAGTGGAACCTCTAGCAATGAGCAGTTCTTC. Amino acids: CSGTSSNEQFF.

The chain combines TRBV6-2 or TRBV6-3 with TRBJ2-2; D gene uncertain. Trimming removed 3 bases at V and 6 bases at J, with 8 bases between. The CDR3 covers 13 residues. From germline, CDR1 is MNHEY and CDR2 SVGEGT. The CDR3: CASSYFSPGELFF. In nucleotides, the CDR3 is TGTGCCAGCAGTTATTTTTCTCCCGGGGAGCTGTTTTTT.

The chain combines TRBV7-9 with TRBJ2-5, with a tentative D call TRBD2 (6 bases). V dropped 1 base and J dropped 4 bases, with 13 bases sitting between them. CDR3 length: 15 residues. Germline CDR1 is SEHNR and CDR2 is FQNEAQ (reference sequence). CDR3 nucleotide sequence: TGTGCCAGCAGCTTAGGCCAAACTAGCACAGAGACCCAGTACTTC. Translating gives CASSLGQTSTETQYF.

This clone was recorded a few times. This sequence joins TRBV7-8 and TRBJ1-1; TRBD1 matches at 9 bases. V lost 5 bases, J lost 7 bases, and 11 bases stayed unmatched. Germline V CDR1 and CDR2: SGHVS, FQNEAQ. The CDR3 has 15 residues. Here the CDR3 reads CASSSRDRERGEAFF. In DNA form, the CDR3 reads TGTGCCAGCAGCAGCCGGGACAGGGAGAGGGGTGAAGCTTTCTTT.

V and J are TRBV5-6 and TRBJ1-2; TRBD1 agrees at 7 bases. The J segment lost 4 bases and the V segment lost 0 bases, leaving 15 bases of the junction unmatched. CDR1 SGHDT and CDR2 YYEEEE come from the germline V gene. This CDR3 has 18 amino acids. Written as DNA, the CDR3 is TGTGCCAGCAGCTTGGAGGGGGCGGCGACCCCAAATGCCTATGGCTACACCTTC. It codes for CASSLEGAATPNAYGYTF.

This chain's CDR3 is CASSLDGYGDQETQYF. The CDR3 DNA is TGCGCCAGCAGCTTGGACGGATACGGGGACCAAGAGACCCAGTACTTC. The chain uses TRBV5-1 and TRBJ2-5; TRBD2 might be the D (5 bases). V lost 0 bases and J lost 0, with 12 bases in between. CDR1 and CDR2 from the germline V gene are SGHRS and YFSETQ. There are 16 residues in the CDR3.

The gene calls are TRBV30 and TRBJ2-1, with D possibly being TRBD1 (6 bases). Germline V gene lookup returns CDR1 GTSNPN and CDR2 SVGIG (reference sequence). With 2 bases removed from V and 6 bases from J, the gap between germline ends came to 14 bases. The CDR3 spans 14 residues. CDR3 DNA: TGTGCCTGGAGTTTTCCAGGGGAGTTCAATGAGCAGTTCTTC. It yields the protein CAWSFPGEFNEQFF. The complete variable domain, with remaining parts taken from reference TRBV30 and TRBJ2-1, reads SQTIHQWPATLVQPVGSPLSLECTVEGTSNPNLYWYRQAAGRGLQLLFYSVGIGQISSEVPQNLSASRPQDRQFILSSKKLLLSDSGFYLCAWSFPGEFNEQFFGPGTRLTVL.

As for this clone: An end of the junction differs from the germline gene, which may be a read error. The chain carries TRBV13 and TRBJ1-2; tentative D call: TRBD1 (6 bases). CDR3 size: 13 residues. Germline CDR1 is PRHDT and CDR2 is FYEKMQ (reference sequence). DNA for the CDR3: TGTGCCAGCAGCATAGGGACACGGGGCGAGGGCACCTTC. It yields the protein CASSIGTRGEGTF. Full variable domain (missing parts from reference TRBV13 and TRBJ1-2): AAGVIQSPRHLIKEKRETATLKCYPIPRHDTVYWYQQGPGQDPQFLISFYEKMQSDKGSIPDRFSAQQFSDYHSELNMSSLELGDSALYFCASSIGTRGEGTFGSGTRLTVV.

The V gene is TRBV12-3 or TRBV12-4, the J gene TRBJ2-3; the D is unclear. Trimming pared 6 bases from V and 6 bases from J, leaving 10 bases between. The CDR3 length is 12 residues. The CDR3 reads CASSRFGDTQYF. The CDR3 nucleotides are TGTGCCAGCAGCAGATTTGGGGATACGCAGTATTTT.

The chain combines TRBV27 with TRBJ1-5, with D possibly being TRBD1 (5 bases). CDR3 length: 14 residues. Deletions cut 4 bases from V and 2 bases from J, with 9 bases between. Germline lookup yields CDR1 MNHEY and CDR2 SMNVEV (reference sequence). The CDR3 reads CASSSQGRNQPQHF. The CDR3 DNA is TGTGCCAGCAGTTCGCAGGGACGCAATCAGCCCCAGCATTTT.

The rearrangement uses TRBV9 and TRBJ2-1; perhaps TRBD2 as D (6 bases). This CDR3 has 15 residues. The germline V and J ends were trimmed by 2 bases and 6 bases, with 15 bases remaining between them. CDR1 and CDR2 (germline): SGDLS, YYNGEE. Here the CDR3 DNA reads TGTGCCAGCAGCGTCCGGGACTCCCGCCCCAATGAGCAGTTCTTC. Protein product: CASSVRDSRPNEQFF.

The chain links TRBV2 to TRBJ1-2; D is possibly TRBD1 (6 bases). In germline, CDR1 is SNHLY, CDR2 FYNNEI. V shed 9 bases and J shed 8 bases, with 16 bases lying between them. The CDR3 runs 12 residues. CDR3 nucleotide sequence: TGTGCCAGAACAAATACAGGGAGCGGCTACACCTTC. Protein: CARTNTGSGYTF. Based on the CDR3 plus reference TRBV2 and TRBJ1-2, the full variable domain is EPEVTQTPSHQVTQMGQEVILRCVPISNHLYFYWYRQILGQKVEFLVSFYNNEISEKSEIFDDQFSVERPDGSNFTLKIRSTKLEDSAMYFCARTNTGSGYTFGSGTRLTVV.

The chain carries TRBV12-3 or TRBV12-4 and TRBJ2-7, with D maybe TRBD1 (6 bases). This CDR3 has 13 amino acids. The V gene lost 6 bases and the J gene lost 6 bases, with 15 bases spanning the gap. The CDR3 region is CASSANRDSEQYF. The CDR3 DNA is TGTGCCAGCAGCGCAAACAGGGATAGCGAGCAGTACTTC.

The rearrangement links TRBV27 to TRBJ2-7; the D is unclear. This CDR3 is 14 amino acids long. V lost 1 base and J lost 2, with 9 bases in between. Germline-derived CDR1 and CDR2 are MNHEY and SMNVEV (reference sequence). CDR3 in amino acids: CASSLFGPAYEQYF. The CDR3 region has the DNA TGTGCCAGCAGTTTATTTGGTCCGGCCTACGAGCAGTACTTC.